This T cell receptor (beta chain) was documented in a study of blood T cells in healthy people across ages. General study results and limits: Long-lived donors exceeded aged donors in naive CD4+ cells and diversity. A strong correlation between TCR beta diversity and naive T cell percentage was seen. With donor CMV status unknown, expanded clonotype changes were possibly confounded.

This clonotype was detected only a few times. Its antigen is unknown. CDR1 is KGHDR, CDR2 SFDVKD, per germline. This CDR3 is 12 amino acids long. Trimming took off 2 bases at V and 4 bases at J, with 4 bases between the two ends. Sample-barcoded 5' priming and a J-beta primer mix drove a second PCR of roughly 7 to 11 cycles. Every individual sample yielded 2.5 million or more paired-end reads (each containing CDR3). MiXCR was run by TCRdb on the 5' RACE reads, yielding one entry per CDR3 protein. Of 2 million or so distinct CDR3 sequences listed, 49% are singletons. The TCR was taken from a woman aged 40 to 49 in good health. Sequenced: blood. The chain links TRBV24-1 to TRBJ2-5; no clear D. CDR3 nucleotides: TGTGCCACCAGTGATTCTACAGAGACCCAGTACTTC. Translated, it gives CATSDSTETQYF.